Presented here are 27 T cell receptor beta chains from one specimen sequenced in a study of T cell responses to AZD1222 COVID-19 vaccine. Measured with immunoSEQ multiplex PCR; TCRdb has only the in-frame clones, and not every one. The sample contains 100,000 to 130,000 clones, 70% to 90% of which appear only once. The sample consisted of peripheral blood, taken on day 0 of AZD1222 vaccination. All receptors come from an adult in good health.

This chain links TRBV5-6 with TRBJ1-3; perhaps TRBD1 as D (6 bases). The V gene lost 4 bases and the J gene lost 9 bases, with 20 bases spanning the gap. The CDR3 covers 15 residues. Germline CDR1 is SGHDT and CDR2 is YYEEEE. The CDR3 region has the DNA TGTGCCAGCAGCCCATTCAGGGACAACAGTTTCACCATATATTTT. Translated: CASSPFRDNSFTIYF.

The chain links TRBV4-3 to TRBJ1-4, with TRBD1 matching over 10 bases. CDR1 and CDR2 (germline): LGHNA, YSLEER. The J segment lost 6 bases and the V segment lost 0 bases, leaving 4 bases of the junction unmatched. The CDR3 length is 16 residues. In nucleotides, the CDR3 is TGCGCCAGCAGCCAAGATAGAGGACAGGGGGATGAAAAACTGTTTTTT. Translating gives CASSQDRGQGDEKLFF.

The chain links TRBV6-2 or TRBV6-3 to TRBJ1-2; D call uncertain. Germline loops: CDR1 MNHEY, CDR2 SVGEGT. V shed 5 bases and J shed 5 bases, with 12 bases lying between them. The CDR3 is 13 residues long. CDR3 nucleotide sequence: TGTGCCAGCAGTCCCTCGGAGTATTATGGCTACACCTTC. It is translated as CASSPSEYYGYTF.

The chain uses TRBV28 and TRBJ1-3; D uncertain. Trimming cost V 7 bases and J 0 bases, with 10 bases left between them. Germline CDR1 and CDR2: MDHEN and SYDVKM. The CDR3 is 14 residues long. CDR3 DNA: TGTGCCAGCACCGCCCCAAGCTCTGGAAACACCATATATTTT. Its protein is CASTAPSSGNTIYF.

The V call is TRBV16, the J call TRBJ2-7, with 7 bases matching TRBD2. Germline CDR1 KGHSY, CDR2 FQNENV. The CDR3 length is 14 residues. The CDR3 coding sequence is TGTACGGAGAGAGGGCGGGAGTCACCCTACGAGCAGTACTTC. Amino acids: CTERGRESPYEQYF.

Only one count was recorded for this clone. This chain connects TRBV7-2 to TRBJ2-5; either TRBD1 or TRBD2 may fit D (5 bases each). The V gene lost 3 bases and the J gene lost 6 bases, with 20 bases spanning the gap. The CDR3 contains 16 residues. The germline gives CDR1 SGHTA, CDR2 FQGNSA. This CDR3 reads CASSFNNGFWGKTQYF. CDR3 sequence (DNA): TGTGCCAGCAGCTTTAATAACGGGTTTTGGGGGAAGACCCAGTACTTC.

V usage is TRBV14 and J usage is TRBJ2-1, with 10 positions matching TRBD2. This CDR3 is 16 amino acids long. Germline CDR1 and CDR2: SGHDN and FVKESK. V shed 0 bases and J 6 bases; nucleotides not matched to a gene: 5. The CDR3 loop is CASSQDRLAGVNEQFF. In nucleotides, the CDR3 is TGTGCCAGCAGCCAAGATAGGCTAGCGGGAGTCAATGAGCAGTTCTTC.

The chain combines TRBV20-1 with TRBJ2-2, with 8 bases aligning to TRBD1. This CDR3 spans 15 amino acids. CDR1 and CDR2 (germline): DFQATT, SNEGSKA (reference sequence). With V trimmed by 3 bases and J by 1 base, 4 bases remained unmatched. The CDR3 protein is CSASNRGLNTGELFF. CDR3 nucleotide sequence: TGCAGTGCTAGTAACAGGGGGTTGAACACCGGGGAGCTGTTTTTT.

The gene calls are TRBV7-2 and TRBJ1-5, with 7 bases identical to TRBD1. The CDR3 runs to 15 residues. CDR1 SGHTA and CDR2 FQGNSA come from the germline V gene. J gave up 2 bases and V 6 bases, and 7 bases lay outside the gene matches. Written as DNA, the CDR3 is TGTGCCAGCAGTTCACAGGGGTTTGGCAATCAGCCCCAGCATTTT. It is translated as CASSSQGFGNQPQHF.

This clone has just one count. Other DNA sequences from this sample encode an identical CDR3 as well. This chain links TRBV5-1 with TRBJ1-5, with 9 bases matching TRBD1. Looked up from germline, CDR1 is SGHRS and CDR2 is YFSETQ. The CDR3 extends over 15 amino acids. With 0 bases clipped from V and 4 bases from J, the junction kept 2 bases outside the gene matches. The CDR3 DNA is TGCGCCAGCAGCTTGGAGGGACAGGGAAATCAGCCCCAGCATTTT. Amino acids: CASSLEGQGNQPQHF.

This rearrangement joins TRBV24-1 to TRBJ1-5; D ambiguous. From germline, CDR1 is KGHDR and CDR2 SFDVKD. V lost 7 bases, J lost 4 bases, and 10 bases lay in between. The CDR3 contains 13 residues. DNA for the CDR3: TGTGCCACCAGCGTGGGAGGAAATCAGCCCCAGCATTTT. Its protein is CATSVGGNQPQHF.

This sequence joins TRBV6-6 and TRBJ2-7; no clear D gene. Germline V gene data show CDR1 as MNHNY and CDR2 as SVGAGI (reference sequence). The CDR3 is made up of 14 amino acids. Trimming shortened V by 8 bases and J by 0 bases, and 14 bases separated the two germline ends. The CDR3 region is CASSSQATSYEQYF. The CDR3 DNA reads as TGTGCCAGCTCGAGTCAGGCAACCTCCTACGAGCAGTACTTC.

This clone was recorded once. The rearrangement uses TRBV19 and TRBJ1-5; D uncertain. The germline V gene encodes CDR1 LNHDA and CDR2 SQIVND (reference sequence). V was clipped by 6 bases and J by 7 bases, with 13 bases between them. The CDR3 is 13 amino acids. Here the CDR3 reads CASRLTVGQPQHF. The CDR3 DNA sequence: TGTGCCAGTAGGCTCACGGTGGGACAGCCCCAGCATTTT.

The rearrangement links TRBV7-3 to TRBJ1-1; tentative D call: TRBD1 (5 bases). This CDR3 region has 14 residues. CDR1 and CDR2 from the germline V gene are SGHTA and FQGTGA. Between the trimmed V and J ends, which lost 2 bases and 8 bases, there was a span of 15 bases. The CDR3 DNA follows: TGTGCCAGCAGCTTAGGTTGGGACTCGGGAGAAGCTTTCTTT. This sequence encodes CASSLGWDSGEAFF.

The V gene is TRBV19, the J gene TRBJ1-2, with TRBD1 matching 7 bases. CDR1 is LNHDA and CDR2 is SQIVND in the germline V gene (reference sequence). The CDR3 length is 16 residues. V lost 4 bases to trimming and J lost 4 bases; unmatched junction nucleotides: 12. CDR3: CASSRTGAPDPYGYTF. The CDR3 DNA is TGTGCCAGTAGTAGAACAGGGGCCCCCGACCCCTATGGCTACACCTTC.

The rearrangement uses TRBV5-4 and TRBJ1-2; perhaps TRBD1 as D (5 bases). V dropped 0 bases and J dropped 7 bases, with 19 bases sitting between them. The length of the CDR3 is 16 residues. Germline lookup yields CDR1 SGHNT and CDR2 YYREEE (reference sequence). The CDR3 bases are TGTGCCAGCAGCTTGGCCGTGACAGTCCGGGATGGTGGCTACACCTTC. Its protein is CASSLAVTVRDGGYTF.

V usage is TRBV29-1 and J usage is TRBJ2-4; D perhaps matches TRBD1 (6 bases). Looked up from germline, CDR1 is SQVTM and CDR2 is ANQGSEA. This CDR3 spans 14 amino acids. V lost 6 bases to trimming and J lost 6 bases, with 18 bases between them. CDR3 nucleotide sequence: TGCAGCGTCATGACCCGTTCCAGGGGAAACATTCAGTACTTC. Its translation: CSVMTRSRGNIQYF.

The chain recombines TRBV5-1 with TRBJ1-2, with 8 nucleotides matching TRBD1. The CDR3 is 17 residues long. V lost 4 bases to trimming and J lost 0 bases; unmatched junction nucleotides: 11. CDR1 is SGHRS and CDR2 is YFSETQ in the germline V gene. The CDR3 spells CASSPMTGAIANYGYTF. The CDR3 DNA sequence: TGCGCCAGCAGCCCAATGACAGGGGCGATTGCTAACTATGGCTACACCTTC.

The J gene is TRBJ2-3, the V gene TRBV7-2; D may be TRBD2 (5 bases). The CDR3 is 15 residues long. Germline-derived CDR1 and CDR2 are SGHTA and FQGNSA. Trimming took off 3 bases at V and 2 bases at J, with 12 bases between the two ends. The CDR3 loop reads CASSFDAGHTDTQYF. CDR3 bases: TGTGCCAGCAGCTTTGACGCGGGTCACACAGATACGCAGTATTTT.

The chain couples TRBV6-2 or TRBV6-3 to TRBJ1-2; D is possibly TRBD1 (5 bases). Germline CDR1 is MNHEY and CDR2 is SVGEGT. The length of the CDR3 is 15 residues. Trimming removed 2 bases from V and 6 bases from J, with 16 bases in between. This CDR3 reads CASSYESGSSHGYTF. The CDR3 DNA sequence: TGTGCCAGCAGTTACGAGTCAGGGTCATCGCATGGCTACACCTTC.

V is TRBV27 and J is TRBJ1-3; D remains ambiguous. The CDR3 sequence is 16 residues long. Trimming took 5 bases from V and 2 from J, leaving 16 bases between them. CDR1 and CDR2 (germline): MNHEY, SMNVEV (reference sequence). CDR3 sequence: CASSPNAGRAGNTIYF. CDR3 nucleotide sequence: TGTGCCAGCAGTCCCAACGCGGGAAGGGCTGGAAACACCATATATTTT.

The chain employs TRBV11-2 and TRBJ1-2; tentative D call: TRBD1 (5 bases). The ends were cut back, 5 bases at V and 4 bases at J, with 20 bases in the middle. The CDR3 runs to 16 residues. Germline CDR1 is SGHAT and CDR2 is FQNNGV. CDR3 loop: CASSLAGVGATYGYTF. As DNA, the CDR3 is TGTGCCAGCAGCCTAGCTGGGGTAGGGGCGACCTATGGCTACACCTTC.

The chain combines TRBV2 with TRBJ1-1; 7 nucleotides line up with TRBD1. This CDR3 has 14 residues. Germline loops: CDR1 SNHLY, CDR2 FYNNEI. V dropped 3 bases and J dropped 5; count of bases not matched to a gene: 6. The CDR3 coding sequence is TGTGCCAGCAGTGACAGGGGGAGGAGGACTGAAGCTTTCTTT. This encodes CASSDRGRRTEAFF.

The gene calls are TRBV7-9 and TRBJ2-5, with 7 bases aligning to TRBD2. The V gene's germline CDR1 is SEHNR and CDR2 FQNEAQ (reference sequence). V was clipped by 5 bases and J by 5 bases; unmatched bases: 17. This CDR3 region has 17 residues. CDR3 DNA: TGTGCCAGCAGCCCCTTAGGGAGCGGGATGCGGCGGGAGACCCAGTACTTC. The encoded protein is CASSPLGSGMRRETQYF.

The chain is built from TRBV19 and TRBJ2-2, with D possibly matching TRBD1 (5 bases). The CDR3 spans 15 residues. V lost 5 bases and J 3 bases, leaving 13 bases between the germline ends. CDR1 LNHDA and CDR2 SQIVND come from the germline V gene (reference sequence). DNA of the CDR3: TGTGCCAGTAGTCTTGTAGGGGTGGACACCGGGGAGCTGTTTTTT. It translates to CASSLVGVDTGELFF.

The CDR3 DNA is TGTGCCAGCAGCTTGAGGGGACCTTACGAGCAGTACTTC. Encoded protein: CASSLRGPYEQYF. The V and J genes are TRBV7-9 and TRBJ2-7; D tentatively reads TRBD1 or TRBD2 (5 bases each). The V end was cut by 3 bases, the J end by 4 bases, with 10 bases between. The V gene's germline CDR1 is SEHNR and CDR2 FQNEAQ (reference sequence). The length of the CDR3 is 13 residues.

This rearrangement joins TRBV28 to TRBJ2-3; tentative D call: TRBD2 (6 bases). The CDR3 contains 15 residues. The germline gives CDR1 MDHEN, CDR2 SYDVKM. Trimming removed 3 bases from V and 1 base from J, with 11 bases in between. Here the CDR3 reads CASSFGGSGTDTQYF. The CDR3 DNA is TGTGCCAGCAGTTTTGGGGGGAGTGGCACAGATACGCAGTATTTT.